This TCR beta chain was obtained from a study of shared clonotypes between healthy human individuals. About the research overall: CD4 naive cells filled three plates per donor, CD4 memory three, CD8 naive two and CD8 memory one.

HIV-negative, healthy adults without recent acute infections or vaccinations were the donors. DNA at around 190 ng, around 30,000 T cell genomes, went into sorted-subset replicate PCRs. The assay was immunoSEQ multiplex PCR, and TCRdb's table has in-frame clones only and misses some. The sample consists of about 640,000 clones, 72% of them appearing once. As regards this clone: Its antigen remains unknown.

Germline V gene data show CDR1 as MDHEN and CDR2 as SYDVKM. Trimming removed 5 bases from V and 8 bases from J, with 18 bases in between. This CDR3 spans 15 amino acids. Broader study findings: Against clonotypes common to all four donors, non-shared ones had lower generation probabilities.

V and J are TRBV28 and TRBJ1-4; no definite D call. The sample was memory CD4+ T cells sorted from blood. Specified subset: CD45RA-negative fraction. This clonotype originated in a woman in her 30s in good health. The CDR3, as DNA: TGTGCCAGCAGTCCCGTCGGGAGGAGCTACGAAAAACTGTTTTTT. Translating gives CASSPVGRSYEKLFF.